Below are 15 T cell receptor beta chains sequenced from a single sample in a study of brain T cells in children with intractable seizures (dated by TCRdb to the early 2020s). The library was produced with the immunoSEQ multiplex PCR assay. TCRdb's version of the immuneACCESS table is confined to in-frame rearrangements and falls short of the full clone set. An unresolved V gene accounts for under half of the shortfall where checked; the remainder is of unknown origin. Counted in this sample were fewer than 80,000 clones; around 95% of them appeared once. Clones ranked in the top ten supply approximately 0.37% of the sample. This sample's time point label indicates: resected brain tissue, or blood drawn just prior to surgery. Material: peripheral blood, obtained at surgery. All receptors come from a boy in the first two years of life with focal cortical dysplasia and intractable seizures.

V usage is TRBV2 and J usage is TRBJ1-2, with TRBD1 as a possible D gene (6 bases). Trimming took 6 bases from V and 8 from J, leaving 13 bases between them. Germline CDR1 reads SNHLY; CDR2 reads FYNNEI. The CDR3 has 12 amino acids. CDR3 in amino acids: CASSEQGWGYTF. The CDR3 DNA reads as TGTGCCAGCAGCGAACAGGGTTGGGGCTACACCTTC.

The rearrangement links TRBV4-2 to TRBJ1-5, with 9 bases matching TRBD1. Losses at the gene ends were 3 bases for V and 5 bases for J; bases not matched to a gene: 5. CDR3 length: 15 residues. The germline gives CDR1 LGHNA, CDR2 YNFKEQ. The CDR3 nucleotides are TGTGCCAGCAGCCAGGACAGGGGTGAGGATCAGCCCCAGCATTTT. It is translated as CASSQDRGEDQPQHF.

The chain is built from TRBV4-3 and TRBJ2-3, with 7 bases aligning to TRBD2. This CDR3 spans 17 amino acids. After removal of 4 bases from V and 0 bases from J, the junction contained 10 bases not matched to a gene. Germline values: CDR1 LGHNA, CDR2 YSLEER. The CDR3 sequence: CASSPGDLAASTDTQYF. DNA for the CDR3: TGCGCCAGCAGCCCGGGTGATCTAGCGGCTAGCACAGATACGCAGTATTTT.

The chain recombines TRBV10-3 with TRBJ2-5; 8 bases map to TRBD1. J was trimmed by 5 bases and V by 6 bases; bases with no gene match: 5. This CDR3 contains 13 residues. Germline V gives CDR1 ENHRY, CDR2 SYGVKD. The CDR3, as DNA: TGTGCCATCAGCGCAGGGGGCGGGGAGACCCAGTACTTC. It is translated as CAISAGGGETQYF.

V is TRBV19 and J is TRBJ2-5; 11 nucleotides line up with TRBD2. Germline V gives CDR1 LNHDA, CDR2 SQIVND (reference sequence). This CDR3 comprises 15 residues. Trimming cost V 0 bases and J 6 bases; bases outside gene matches: 3. The CDR3: CASSIDTSGSKTQYF. The CDR3 nucleotides are TGTGCCAGTAGTATAGATACTAGCGGGAGTAAGACCCAGTACTTC.

The table lists this clone with a few counts. The chain uses TRBV6-1 and TRBJ1-1; D might be TRBD1 (5 bases). Trimming took 2 bases from V and 1 from J, leaving 8 bases between them. Germline V gives CDR1 MNHNS, CDR2 SASEGT. The CDR3 has 14 amino acids. Here the CDR3 DNA reads TGTGCCAGCAGTGAAAGACAGTGGAACACTGAAGCTTTCTTT. This encodes CASSERQWNTEAFF.

The chain has TRBV28 and TRBJ2-3; maybe TRBD1 (7 bases). This CDR3 is 16 amino acids long. Trimming left V 6 bases short and J 0 bases short, with 16 bases between. CDR1 is MDHEN and CDR2 is SYDVKM in the germline V gene. The CDR3 DNA sequence: TGTGCCAGCAGCTATCCGACAGGGACTAGCACAGATACGCAGTATTTT. Its protein is CASSYPTGTSTDTQYF.

This clone has a single count. The chain recombines TRBV4-3 with TRBJ2-7; TRBD2 matches at 7 bases. From germline, CDR1 is LGHNA and CDR2 YSLEER. With 0 bases clipped from V and 6 bases from J, the junction kept 11 bases outside the gene matches. CDR3 length: 16 residues. The CDR3 here is CASSQEESAGDREQYF. CDR3 DNA: TGCGCCAGCAGCCAAGAAGAGTCGGCGGGAGACCGCGAGCAGTACTTC.

The chain carries TRBV28 and TRBJ2-5, with a weak D call TRBD2 (6 bases). This CDR3 has 17 amino acids. Germline loops: CDR1 MDHEN, CDR2 SYDVKM. Trimming left V 1 base short and J 5 bases short, with 20 bases between. CDR3 in amino acids: CASSLSLRTNWWETQYF. The CDR3 DNA is TGTGCCAGCAGTTTATCCCTCAGGACTAATTGGTGGGAGACCCAGTACTTC.

The chain couples TRBV5-1 to TRBJ2-2, with TRBD1 identical over 8 bases. With V trimmed by 4 bases and J by 1 base, 3 bases remained unmatched. Per the germline V gene, CDR1 is SGHRS and CDR2 is YFSETQ. The length of the CDR3 is 15 residues. CDR3 sequence: CASSLGTGNTGELFF. In DNA, the CDR3 is TGCGCCAGCAGCCTCGGGACAGGGAACACCGGGGAGCTGTTTTTT. The full variable domain, with the rest looked up from reference TRBV5-1 and TRBJ2-2, is KAGVTQTPRYLIKTRGQQVTLSCSPISGHRSVSWYQQTPGQGLQFLFEYFSETQRNKGNFPGRFSGRQFSNSRSEMNVSTLELGDSALYLCASSLGTGNTGELFFGEGSRLTVL.

The count of this clone is one. V is TRBV10-3 and J is TRBJ2-2; 9 bases fit TRBD2. V was pared by 4 bases and J by 3 bases, with 9 bases of the junction left unmatched. The germline V gene has CDR1 ENHRY and CDR2 SYGVKD. CDR3 length: 17 residues. CDR3 sequence (DNA): TGTGCCATCAGTGCGCTGGCGGGGGGGCCGGACACCGGGGAGCTGTTTTTT. The encoded protein is CAISALAGGPDTGELFF.

The CDR3 region is CASSVGAGWELFF. CDR3 in DNA: TGTGCCAGCAGCGTAGGGGCAGGCTGGGAGCTGTTTTTT. V gene TRBV9 combines with J gene TRBJ2-2, with D uncertain. Trimming cost V 0 bases and J 9 bases, with 9 bases left between them. This CDR3 is 13 amino acids long. From germline, CDR1 is SGDLS and CDR2 YYNGEE.

This chain uses TRBV10-3 with TRBJ1-1; 7 positions match TRBD1. V lost 1 base and J lost 0; bases outside the gene matches: 8. The CDR3 spans 17 residues. Germline V gives CDR1 ENHRY, CDR2 SYGVKD. The CDR3 DNA sequence: TGTGCCATCAGTGAGTATAGACAGGGCCAAATGAACACTGAAGCTTTCTTT. It is translated as CAISEYRQGQMNTEAFF.

The chain recombines TRBV5-6 with TRBJ2-7; 9 bases align to TRBD1. Trimming at V came to 2 bases and at J to 2 bases, leaving 2 bases not matched to a gene. CDR3 length: 14 amino acids. Looked up from germline, CDR1 is SGHDT and CDR2 is YYEEEE. The CDR3 protein is CASSFGTGTYEQYF. DNA of the CDR3: TGTGCCAGCAGCTTCGGGACAGGGACCTACGAGCAGTACTTC. Drawing the rest from reference TRBV5-6 and TRBJ2-7, the complete variable domain is DAGVTQSPTHLIKTRGQQVTLRCSPKSGHDTVSWYQQALGQGPQFIFQYYEEEERQRGNFPDRFSGHQFPNYSSELNVNALLLGDSALYLCASSFGTGTYEQYFGPGTRLTVT.

V and J are TRBV7-2 and TRBJ2-1; TRBD2 is a possible D gene (5 bases). Germline lookup yields CDR1 SGHTA and CDR2 FQGNSA. CDR3 size: 15 residues. Between the trimmed V and J ends, which lost 0 bases and 4 bases, there was a span of 10 bases. CDR3 bases: TGTGCCAGCAGCTTAGCGGGAGTATGGTACAATGAGCAGTTCTTC. This sequence encodes CASSLAGVWYNEQFF.